This is a list of T cell receptor beta chains from one sample in a study of molecular identifiers for immune sequencing clone quantification. TCRdb redid the calling of the PCR reads with MiXCR, one entry per CDR3 protein. The profile shows more than 450,000 distinct CDR3 sequences, roughly 23% of them singletons. Material for sequencing was naive CD8+ T cells from blood, with Jurkat cell RNA spiked in. These receptors were taken from a human donor in good health. Some libraries in this study had Jurkat cell RNA spiked in. Both conserved end residues are part of each CDR3. Fields, in order: clone size, V gene, J gene, D gene, CDR3 DNA, CDR3 protein. A D gene is named only where the DNA matches it firmly. Not all rows give a size; the values are once, few, many and, for expanded clones, a class.

-,TRBV3-1,TRBJ2-4,TRBD1,TGTGCCAGCAGCCCCATCGCCCCCGGGACAGGGGAGAACATTCAGTACTTC,CASSPIAPGTGENIQYF
many,TRBV10-3,TRBJ2-7,-,TGTGCCATCAGTGAGTCCGTCTACGAGCAGTACTTC,CAISESVYEQYF
many,TRBV5-1,TRBJ2-3,-,TGCGCCCCTTACTGGACAGATACGCAGTATTTT,CAPYWTDTQYF
many,TRBV6-2/TRBV6-3,TRBJ2-2,TRBD2,TGTGCCAGCGGGGGGACTAGCCCCCGCTTTTCCGGGGAGCTGTTTTTT,CASGGTSPRFSGELFF
-,TRBV28,TRBJ2-3,TRBD2,TGTGCCAGCAGTTTACCCGAACTAGCGGGAGGGCATGATACGCAGTATTTT,CASSLPELAGGHDTQYF
few,TRBV19,TRBJ1-2,-,TGTGCCAGTACCCTGGGAGGAAATGGCTACACCTTC,CASTLGGNGYTF
many,TRBV19,TRBJ1-1,-,TGTGCCAGTACTCCCGGGACTGAAGCTTTCTTT,CASTPGTEAFF
few,TRBV7-2,TRBJ1-1,-,TGTGCCAGCAGCGTAGATCCACAGGGTAAAAATTCATTGGGGCTGAACACTGGAGCTTTCTTT,CASSVDPQGKNSLGLNTGAFF
many,TRBV5-1,TRBJ2-7,TRBD1,TGCGCCAGCAGCTTTGCGGACAGGGCGTTGTCCGACGAGCAGTACTTC,CASSFADRALSDEQYF
few,TRBV4-1,TRBJ2-1,TRBD2,TGCGCCAGCAGCCAAGAAACTAGCGGATGGGATGAGCAGTTCTTC,CASSQETSGWDEQFF
-,TRBV7-9,TRBJ2-2,-,TGTAAGGAGGCGAACACCGGGGAGCTGTTTTTT,CKEANTGELFF
many,TRBV9,TRBJ2-7,-,TGTGCCAGCAGCGTAGGACAAGCCTCCTACGAGCAGTACTTC,CASSVGQASYEQYF
-,TRBV28,TRBJ2-3,TRBD2,TGTGCCAGCGGGACTAGCGGAAACCCAGGGGGGGATACGCAGTATTTT,CASGTSGNPGGDTQYF
few,TRBV7-9,TRBJ2-1,-,TGTGCCAGCAGACACGGATTGAGCTCCTACAATGAGCAGTTCTTC,CASRHGLSSYNEQFF
few,TRBV28,TRBJ2-7,-,TGTGCCAGCAGTTTTCGGGGGCTAAGGTCCTACGAGCAGTACTTC,CASSFRGLRSYEQYF
-,TRBV5-1,TRBJ1-4,-,TGCGCCAGCAGCTTGGTTGGGGGAATGGAAGAAAAACTGTTTTTT,CASSLVGGMEEKLFF
many,TRBV6-1,TRBJ1-5,TRBD1,TGTGCCAGCACCCCGGACAGGGCTTATAGCAATCAGCCCCAGCATTTT,CASTPDRAYSNQPQHF
few,TRBV6-2/TRBV6-3,TRBJ2-3,-,TGTGCCAGCAGTTACTCGGTAGCGGTCAGCACAGATACGCAGTATTTT,CASSYSVAVSTDTQYF
few,TRBV28,TRBJ1-5,-,TGTGCCAGCAGTTGGGGGAGATCAATCAAGCCCCAGCATTTT,CASSWGRSIKPQHF
-,TRBV30,TRBJ2-7,TRBD2,TGTGCCTGGAGTGTACAACTAGGGCTAGCGGGAGCCCACGAGCAGTACTTC,CAWSVQLGLAGAHEQYF
many,TRBV5-4,TRBJ2-5,-,TGTGCCAGCAGCTGGGGGGTTTCTTTTGGTGAGACCCAGTACTTC,CASSWGVSFGETQYF
-,TRBV7-9,TRBJ2-2,-,TGTGCCAGCAGCTCTCCCAGGGGGGCGGCGAACACCGGGGAGCTGTTTTTT,CASSSPRGAANTGELFF
many,TRBV6-5,TRBJ1-4,-,TGTGCCAGCAGTTCAAGGACAGCCGCACCCGAACAACTGTTTTTT,CASSSRTAAPEQLFF
many,TRBV6-5,TRBJ2-7,-,TGTGCCAGCAGTTCCGGGATAGCCTACGAGCAGTACTTC,CASSSGIAYEQYF
-,TRBV11-2,TRBJ1-1,-,TGTGCCAGCAGCCAAAGTATATCGACAGGGAACACTGAAGCTTTCTTT,CASSQSISTGNTEAFF
many,TRBV28,TRBJ1-1,TRBD1,TGTGCCAGCACTTCCCATGGGGGGCGGGGACAGGAATCTACTGAAGCTTTCTTT,CASTSHGGRGQESTEAFF
many,TRBV28,TRBJ1-2,-,TGTGCCAGCAGTTCTTTGGTGCCAGGCATCTATGGCTACACCTTC,CASSSLVPGIYGYTF
-,TRBV30,TRBJ1-1,TRBD1,TGTGCCTGGAGCAAAGACAGGGGTGACACTGAAGCTTTCTTT,CAWSKDRGDTEAFF
-,TRBV27,TRBJ1-6,-,TGTGCCAGCAGCTACCAGGGTGATAATTCACCCCTCCACTTT,CASSYQGDNSPLHF
-,TRBV30,TRBJ1-2,TRBD1,TGTGCCTGGGGATCCCCCGGGACAGGGGTGTTTGGCTACACCTTC,CAWGSPGTGVFGYTF
few,TRBV7-9,TRBJ1-1,TRBD1,TGTGCCAGCAGCGGGACAGGGGGGCACACTGAAGCTTTCTTT,CASSGTGGHTEAFF
many,TRBV28,TRBJ2-1,-,TGTGCCAGCAGCTGGACAAATTACAATGAGCAGTTCTTC,CASSWTNYNEQFF
-,TRBV29-1,TRBJ1-2,-,TGCAGCGTTGATGTCGGTTACTATGGCTACACCTTC,CSVDVGYYGYTF
many,TRBV2,TRBJ1-1,-,TGTGCCAGCAGTGAAGGAATGAACACTGAAGCTTTCTTT,CASSEGMNTEAFF